This T cell receptor (beta chain) was sequenced in a study of blood T cell repertoires in COVID-19. Study context: COVID-19 samples collected from the United States, Italy and Spain covered acute and convalescent phases. Sample material is recorded as cDNA or gDNA derived from T cells, B-cell-depleted T cells, or PBMCs.

Original processing methods: From reference gene primer amplification, estimates of nucleated cell counts were derived. Here immunoSEQ multiplex PCR was the method, and the copy in TCRdb shows in-frame clones only, minus some. That table furnishes V, J and clone size, whereas the DNA furnished D and trimming. The table has roughly 130,000 clones, 80% seen once. CDR1 and CDR2 from the germline V gene are LGHNA and YSLEER. Trimming removed 4 bases at V and 1 base at J, with 13 bases between. The CDR3 covers 15 residues. This clonotype originated in a man between 60 and 70 years old with active or convalescent COVID-19. This chain uses TRBV4-3 with TRBJ1-1, with D possibly matching TRBD1 (6 bases). The sequenced sample was peripheral blood. In DNA form, the CDR3 reads TGCGCCAGCAGCCGAGGGAAGACAGGGAACACTGAAGCTTTCTTT. Its protein product is CASSRGKTGNTEAFF.